This TCR beta chain was observed in a study of control samples from healthy donors and cancer patients. The CDR3 has 13 amino acids. The assay was immunoSEQ multiplex PCR, and TCRdb's table has in-frame clones only and misses some. The repertoire holds about 89,000 clones, with about nine tenths as singletons. The sequenced sample was blood. This chain connects TRBV21-1 to TRBJ2-5; the D call in the table, TRBD2, was not verified against the DNA. TRBV21-1 is recorded as a pseudogene. The receptor was isolated from a man aged 25 to 40 in good health. This CDR3 reads CASSSSGKETQYF. The CDR3, as DNA: TGTGCCAGCAGCAGTAGCGGAAAAGAGACCCAGTACTTC.